This TCR beta chain was sequenced during a study of T cell repertoires in cytomegalovirus infection. Background on the study: Evidence of both CMV infection and a matching HLA type came from public TCR beta signatures.

MiXCR was run by TCRdb on the reads, yielding one entry per CDR3 protein. The sample includes 500,000 or so distinct CDR3 sequences, approximately 15% seen only once; the top ten take more than 20%. The CDR3 has 14 residues. V lost 0 bases to trimming and J lost 3 bases, with 6 bases between them. Germline V CDR1 and CDR2: LNHNV, YYDKDF (reference sequence). Points from the study as a whole: Based on cumulative public TCR beta family frequency, carriers of CMV plus the relevant HLA were identified. CMV-specific TCR beta clonotypes restricted by HLA-C were the ones dominating the ex vivo response.

A word on this clonotype: The antigen is undetermined.

V and J are TRBV15 and TRBJ2-1; a weak D match, TRBD1 (6 bases). The receptor was derived from a human donor in good health (CMV status not recorded). Some clones in this sample may be carry-over from other donors' samples. Sequencing used CD8+ T cells from PBMCs. The CDR3 sequence: CATSRDRGYNEQFF. The CDR3 bases are TGTGCCACCAGCAGAGACAGGGGCTACAATGAGCAGTTCTTC.